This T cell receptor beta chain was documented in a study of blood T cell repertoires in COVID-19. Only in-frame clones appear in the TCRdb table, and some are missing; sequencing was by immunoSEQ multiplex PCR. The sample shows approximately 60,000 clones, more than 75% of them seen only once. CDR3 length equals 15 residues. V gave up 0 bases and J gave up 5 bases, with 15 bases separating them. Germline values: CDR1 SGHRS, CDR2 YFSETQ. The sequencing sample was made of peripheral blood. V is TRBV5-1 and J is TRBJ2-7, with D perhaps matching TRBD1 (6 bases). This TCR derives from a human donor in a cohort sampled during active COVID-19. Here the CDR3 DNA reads TGCGCCAGCAGCTTGGGTTGGGGCAGGGGTAACGAGCAGTACTTC. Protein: CASSLGWGRGNEQYF.